These 5 T cell receptor beta chains were all obtained from the same sample, sequenced in a study of blood T cell repertoires in COVID-19. Method: immunoSEQ multiplex PCR; TCRdb's copy keeps in-frame clones and lacks some. The sample has more than 80,000 clones; roughly 82% are singletons. What was sequenced was peripheral blood. The receptor source for this set is a man between 45 and 60 years old with active or convalescent COVID-19.

V and J are TRBV12-3 or TRBV12-4 and TRBJ2-3; D may be TRBD1 (5 bases). The CDR3 is 12 amino acids. With 4 bases removed from V and 3 bases from J, the gap between germline ends came to 5 bases. CDR3 nucleotide sequence: TGTGCCAGCAGTTCAGGGACAGATACGCAGTATTTT. Protein: CASSSGTDTQYF.

This chain connects TRBV20-1 to TRBJ1-1; 9 bases line up with TRBD1. The germline V gene has CDR1 DFQATT and CDR2 SNEGSKA (reference sequence). CDR3 length equals 11 residues. With 5 bases clipped from V and 8 bases from J, the junction kept 3 bases outside the gene matches. The CDR3 here is CSAAGTGEAFF. Here the CDR3 DNA reads TGCAGTGCTGCAGGGACAGGGGAAGCTTTCTTT.

The CDR3 DNA is TGTGCCACCAGTGCAGCAGGGTCCACCGGGGAGCTGTTTTTT. It translates to CATSAAGSTGELFF. This chain joins TRBV24-1 and TRBJ2-2; TRBD1 might be the D (5 bases). The CDR3 spans 14 residues. V dropped 5 bases and J dropped 4 bases, with 10 bases sitting between them. The germline CDR1 and CDR2 sequences are KGHDR and SFDVKD.

The gene calls are TRBV28 and TRBJ2-3; D is perhaps TRBD2 (7 bases). This CDR3 contains 13 residues. CDR1 is MDHEN, CDR2 SYDVKM, per germline. V was clipped by 6 bases and J by 5 bases, with 12 bases between them. CDR3 sequence reads: CASRWGGEDTQYF. The CDR3 DNA reads as TGTGCCAGCAGGTGGGGGGGCGAAGATACGCAGTATTTT.

V and J are TRBV7-9 and TRBJ1-6, with TRBD1 matching over 9 bases. The CDR3 consists of 15 residues. The germline V gene encodes CDR1 SEHNR and CDR2 FQNEAQ (reference sequence). V lost 5 bases to trimming and J lost 6 bases; unmatched junction nucleotides: 5. This chain's CDR3 is CASSPPGQGNSPLHF. The CDR3 DNA follows: TGTGCCAGCAGCCCCCCGGGACAGGGTAATTCACCCCTCCACTTT.